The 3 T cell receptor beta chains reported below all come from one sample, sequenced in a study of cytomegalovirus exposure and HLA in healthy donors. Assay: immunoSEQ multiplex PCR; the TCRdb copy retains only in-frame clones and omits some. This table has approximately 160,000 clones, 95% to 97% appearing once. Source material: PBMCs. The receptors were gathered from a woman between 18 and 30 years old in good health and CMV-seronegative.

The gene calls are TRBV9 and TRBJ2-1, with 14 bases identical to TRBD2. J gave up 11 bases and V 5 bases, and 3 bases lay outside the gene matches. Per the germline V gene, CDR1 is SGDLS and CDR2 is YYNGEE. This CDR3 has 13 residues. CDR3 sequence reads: CASRGLAGDQQFF. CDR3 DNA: TGTGCCAGCAGGGGACTAGCGGGGGATCAGCAGTTCTTC. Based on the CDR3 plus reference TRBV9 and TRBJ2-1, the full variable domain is DSGVTQTPKHLITATGQRVTLRCSPRSGDLSVYWYQQSLDQGLQFLIQYYNGEERAKGNILERFSAQQFPDLHSELNLSSLELGDSALYFCASRGLAGDQQFFGPGTRLTVL.

The CDR3 coding sequence is TGTGCCTGGAGTACTTACCCCAGCAATCAGCCCCAGCATTTT. This sequence encodes CAWSTYPSNQPQHF. The chain combines TRBV30 with TRBJ1-5; D remains ambiguous. The CDR3 is made up of 14 amino acids. From germline, CDR1 is GTSNPN and CDR2 SVGIG (reference sequence). V lost 2 bases and J lost 1, with 9 bases in between.

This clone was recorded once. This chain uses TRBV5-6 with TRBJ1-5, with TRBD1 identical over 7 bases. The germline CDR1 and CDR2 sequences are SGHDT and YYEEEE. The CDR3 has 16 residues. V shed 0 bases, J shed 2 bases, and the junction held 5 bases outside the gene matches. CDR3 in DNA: TGTGCCAGCAGCTTGGTCCCCGACAGGGGCAATCAGCCCCAGCATTTT. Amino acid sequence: CASSLVPDRGNQPQHF.